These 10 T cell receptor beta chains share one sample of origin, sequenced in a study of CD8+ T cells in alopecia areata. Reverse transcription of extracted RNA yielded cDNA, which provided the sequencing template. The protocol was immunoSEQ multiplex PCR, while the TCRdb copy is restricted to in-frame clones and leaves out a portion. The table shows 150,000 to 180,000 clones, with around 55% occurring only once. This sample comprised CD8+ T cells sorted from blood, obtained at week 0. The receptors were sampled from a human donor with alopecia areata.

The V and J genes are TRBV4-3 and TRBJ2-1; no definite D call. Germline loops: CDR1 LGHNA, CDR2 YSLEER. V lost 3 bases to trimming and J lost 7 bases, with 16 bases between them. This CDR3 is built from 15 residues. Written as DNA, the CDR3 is TGCGCCAGCAGCCAGGGCGAATGGGGTACAAATGAGCAGTTCTTC. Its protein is CASSQGEWGTNEQFF.

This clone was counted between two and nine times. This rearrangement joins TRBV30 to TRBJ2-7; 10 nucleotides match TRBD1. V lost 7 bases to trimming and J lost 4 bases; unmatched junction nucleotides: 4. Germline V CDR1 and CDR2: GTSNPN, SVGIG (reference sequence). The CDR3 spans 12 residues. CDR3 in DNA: TGTGCCTCGGGACAGGGGACTTACGAGCAGTACTTC. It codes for CASGQGTYEQYF.

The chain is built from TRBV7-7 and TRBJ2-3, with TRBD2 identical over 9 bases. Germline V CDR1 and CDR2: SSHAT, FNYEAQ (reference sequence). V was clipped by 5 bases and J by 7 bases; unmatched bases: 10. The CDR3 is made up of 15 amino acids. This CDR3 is CASSQEASGAYTQYF. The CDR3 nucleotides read TGTGCCAGCAGCCAGGAGGCTAGCGGGGCTTATACGCAGTATTTT.

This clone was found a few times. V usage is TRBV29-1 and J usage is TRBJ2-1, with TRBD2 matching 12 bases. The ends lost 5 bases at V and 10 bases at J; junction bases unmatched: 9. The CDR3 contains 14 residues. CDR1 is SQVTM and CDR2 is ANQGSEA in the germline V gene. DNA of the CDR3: TGCAGCGTTCCAGGACTAGCGGGGTTTTTGGAGCAGTTCTTC. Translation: CSVPGLAGFLEQFF.

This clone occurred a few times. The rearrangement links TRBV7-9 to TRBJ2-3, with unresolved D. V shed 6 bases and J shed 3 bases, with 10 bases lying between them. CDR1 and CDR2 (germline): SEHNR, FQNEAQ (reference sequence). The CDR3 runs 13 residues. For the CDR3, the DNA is TGTGCCAGCAGTTCCACGGCTACAGATACGCAGTATTTT. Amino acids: CASSSTATDTQYF.

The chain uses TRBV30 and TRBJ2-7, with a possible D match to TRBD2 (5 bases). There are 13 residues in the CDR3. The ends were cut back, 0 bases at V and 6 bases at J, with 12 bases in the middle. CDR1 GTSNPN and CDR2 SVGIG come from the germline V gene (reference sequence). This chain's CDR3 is CAWSVDVGSEQYF. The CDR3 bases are TGTGCCTGGAGTGTGGACGTTGGGAGCGAGCAGTACTTC.

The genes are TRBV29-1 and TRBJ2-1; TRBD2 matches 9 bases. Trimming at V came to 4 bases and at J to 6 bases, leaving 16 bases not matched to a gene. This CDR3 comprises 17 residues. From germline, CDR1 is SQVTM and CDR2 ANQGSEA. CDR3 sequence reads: CSVVGIAGETEGNEQFF. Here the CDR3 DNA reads TGCAGCGTTGTTGGAATAGCGGGGGAAACAGAGGGCAATGAGCAGTTCTTC.

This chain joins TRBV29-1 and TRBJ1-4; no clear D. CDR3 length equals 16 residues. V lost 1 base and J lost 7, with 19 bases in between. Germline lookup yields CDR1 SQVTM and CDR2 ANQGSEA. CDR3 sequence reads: CSVEVRMEGPREKLFF. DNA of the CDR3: TGCAGCGTTGAAGTTCGTATGGAGGGTCCTCGTGAAAAACTGTTTTTT.

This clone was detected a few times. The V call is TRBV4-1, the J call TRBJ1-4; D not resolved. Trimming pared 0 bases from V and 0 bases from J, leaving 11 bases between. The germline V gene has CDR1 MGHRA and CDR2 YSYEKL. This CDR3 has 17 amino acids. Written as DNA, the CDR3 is TGCGCCAGCAGCCAAGATACCGGACTGGCAACTAATGAAAAACTGTTTTTT. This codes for CASSQDTGLATNEKLFF.

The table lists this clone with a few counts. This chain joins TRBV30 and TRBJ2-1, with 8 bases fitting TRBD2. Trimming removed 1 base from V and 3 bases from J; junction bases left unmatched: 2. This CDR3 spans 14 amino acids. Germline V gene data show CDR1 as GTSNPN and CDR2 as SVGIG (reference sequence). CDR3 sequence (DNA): TGTGCCTGGAGTGGGGGACTAGACTACAATGAGCAGTTCTTC. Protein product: CAWSGGLDYNEQFF.